The clone carrying this TCR beta chain has ten or more counts. As yet, its antigen is unknown. In TCRdb, the 5' RACE reads were re-called with MiXCR into one record per CDR3 protein. The sample lists roughly 160,000 distinct CDR3 sequences, around 10% occurring once. The data stem from a study of CD8 T cells in ankylosing spondylitis. Whole-study findings and limits: For ankylosing spondylitis blood, a TCR beta motif of under ten highly homologous variants appeared characteristic. Reactive arthritis synovial fluid and blood were previously reported to contain some motif variants. Reported data indicate significant enrichment of disease-linked clones within matched ankylosing spondylitis synovial fluid. Clones linked with disease were CD8+ and fairly uncommon in the peripheral blood.

The sequence was collected from a male donor with ankylosing spondylitis or in good health (not recorded which). Sequencing was carried out using blood, either unsorted or a sorted T cell fraction (not recorded which).

The CDR3 reads CSVEDLGGRSDTQYF. The CDR3 coding sequence is TGCAGCGTTGAAGATCTCGGGGGGCGGTCAGATACGCAGTATTTT. This sequence joins TRBV29-1 and TRBJ2-3, with D maybe TRBD2 (7 bases). With 0 bases removed from V and 4 bases from J, the gap between germline ends came to 14 bases. There are 15 residues in the CDR3. Looked up from germline, CDR1 is SQVTM and CDR2 is ANQGSEA.